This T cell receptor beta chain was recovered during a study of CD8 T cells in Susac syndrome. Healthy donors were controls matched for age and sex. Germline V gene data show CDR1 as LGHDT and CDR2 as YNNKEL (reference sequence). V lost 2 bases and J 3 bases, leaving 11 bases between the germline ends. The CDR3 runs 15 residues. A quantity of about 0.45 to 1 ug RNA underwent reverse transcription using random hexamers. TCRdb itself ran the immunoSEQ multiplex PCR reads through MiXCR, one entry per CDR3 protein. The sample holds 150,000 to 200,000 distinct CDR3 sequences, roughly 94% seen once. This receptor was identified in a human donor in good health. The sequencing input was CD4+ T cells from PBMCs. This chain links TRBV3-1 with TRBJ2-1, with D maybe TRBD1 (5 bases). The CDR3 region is CASSQNPTVYNEQFF. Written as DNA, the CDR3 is TGTGCCAGCAGCCAAAACCCGACAGTCTACAATGAGCAGTTCTTC.